This note documents a single T cell receptor beta chain sequence. Its target antigen remains unknown. No qualities accompany the bases; no much larger clone lies one base away. TCRbeta CDR3 regions were immunosequenced from genomic DNA with the immunoSEQ Assay. Prior to high-throughput sequencing, genomic DNA was amplified by bias-controlled multiplex PCR. Per the source publication's procedure: To quantify the absolute abundance of each unique TCRbeta CDR3 region, the sequences were collapsed and filtered. Clonality, defined as 1 minus Pielou's evenness, was calculated using productive rearrangements only. A previously published method was used to identify clones whose frequencies were significantly greater in on-treatment samples than in baseline samples. TCRdb retrieved this table from immuneACCESS and kept in-frame rearrangements only. Not all clones are present; in checked studies, unresolved V genes account for under half, and no reason is known for the remainder. V, J and clone size are those of that table, while D and trimming were read from the DNA. Here the sample has some 13,000 clones; about 75% occur a single time. The ten largest clones take up about 57% of the sample.

Per the publication, the treatment or condition label means: randomized to nivolumab then ipilimumab (arm A) or the reverse (arm B). None of the patients in the trial had previously been given DNA-damaging chemotherapy. A FACS Aria II flow cytometer was used to sort live CD3+CD8+ cells that were negative for CD19 and CD56 from thawed PBMCs. Samples were obtained from patients with melanoma enrolled in CheckMate 064, a randomized, open-label phase II trial of sequential checkpoint blockade. Leukapheresis was used to collect peripheral blood mononuclear cells, which were then purified with Ficoll-Paque and frozen in human serum with about 10% DMSO. Immediately after sorting, the purity of sorted blood CD3+CD8+ cells was verified to be >98%, after which DNA was extracted. The CDR3 holds 14 amino acids from the cysteine to the phenylalanine. CDR3 DNA only is kept here, 42 bases in frame from base 1. CDR1 SGDLS and CDR2 YYNGEE were looked up in the germline V gene. Relative to germline, V is 1 base shorter and J is 7 bases shorter, with 12 bases between their ends.

This sample was taken from a study of sequential checkpoint blockade in melanoma (dated by TCRdb to the late 2010s). In terms of the full investigation: Patients were assigned by 1:1 randomization to either first-line nivolumab followed by ipilimumab (arm A) or ipilimumab followed by nivolumab (arm B). Maintenance nivolumab came after both trial sequences.

Study-wide conclusions, independent of this receptor: Larger, independent patient cohorts are needed to validate the response-prediction model that combines TCR metrics and mutation burden.

This receptor was identified in a human donor with melanoma. The sample in question was CD8+ T cells sorted from blood (inferred from file names), obtained from a patient given nivolumab and ipilimumab in sequence. The rearrangement joined TRBV9 to TRBJ2-1; TRBD2 could be the D gene, as 6 bases match. The CDR3 region: CASSVPVAGNEQFF. The DNA is TGTGCCAGCAGCGTACCAGTGGCGGGGAATGAGCAGTTCTTC.